The next 9 T cell receptor beta chains were all read from a single sample in a study of shared clonotypes between healthy human individuals. The assay was immunoSEQ multiplex PCR, and TCRdb's table has in-frame clones only and misses some. The sample includes 800,000 or so clones, about 96% of them seen just once. CD45RO-negative, CCR7-positively selected cells formed the naive CD8 fraction, excluding terminally differentiated effector memory CD45RA+ cells. Specimen: naive CD8+ T cells sorted from blood. These receptors originate from a man younger than 40 in good health.

The chain employs TRBV7-9 and TRBJ2-1; 10 bases match TRBD2. CDR1 SEHNR and CDR2 FQNEAQ come from the germline V gene (reference sequence). The CDR3 covers 16 residues. The V and J ends lost 5 bases and 6 bases, in that order; junction bases with no gene match: 10. CDR3: CASSASASGSSNEQFF. For the CDR3, the DNA is TGTGCCAGCAGCGCCTCTGCTAGCGGGAGTAGCAATGAGCAGTTCTTC.

The gene calls are TRBV9 and TRBJ2-7; no clear D. The CDR3 loop spans 13 amino acids. Germline CDR1 and CDR2: SGDLS and YYNGEE. Trimming stripped 3 bases from V and 5 bases from J, with 12 bases between. The DNA for the CDR3 is TGTGCCAGCAGCGCATACAGAGCCGACGAGCAGTACTTC. Encoded protein: CASSAYRADEQYF.

Worth noting for this clone: Distinct nucleotide sequences in the sample also encode this CDR3. The chain couples TRBV7-9 to TRBJ2-3, with D tentatively TRBD2 (5 bases). V shed 1 base and J shed 1 base, with 9 bases lying between them. Germline V gene sequence: CDR1 SEHNR, CDR2 FQNEAQ (reference sequence). The length of the CDR3 is 15 residues. The CDR3 here is CASSLVVGGTDTQYF. CDR3 DNA sequence: TGTGCCAGCAGCTTAGTGGTGGGAGGCACAGATACGCAGTATTTT. The complete variable domain, with remaining parts taken from reference TRBV7-9 and TRBJ2-3, reads DTGVSQNPRHKITKRGQNVTFRCDPISEHNRLYWYRQTLGQGPEFLTYFQNEAQLEKSRLLSDRFSAERPKGSFSTLEIQRTEQGDSAMYLCASSLVVGGTDTQYFGPGTRLTVL.

As for this clone: At the DNA level, this CDR3 is encoded by other sequences in the same sample as well. The V gene is TRBV7-9, the J gene TRBJ2-7, with no clear D. The CDR3 spans 12 residues. V gave up 5 bases and J gave up 0 bases, with 5 bases separating them. CDR1 is SEHNR and CDR2 is FQNEAQ in the germline V gene (reference sequence). This CDR3 is CASSPISYEQYF. CDR3 nucleotides: TGTGCCAGCAGCCCAATCTCCTACGAGCAGTACTTC.

The V call is TRBV7-8, the J call TRBJ2-5; the D is unclear. The CDR3 consists of 13 residues. V lost 5 bases to trimming and J lost 5 bases, with 12 bases between them. Germline CDR1 reads SGHVS; CDR2 reads FQNEAQ. The CDR3 coding sequence is TGTGCCAGCAGCCCCAACACCCAGGAGACCCAGTACTTC. This codes for CASSPNTQETQYF.

V gene TRBV11-2 combines with J gene TRBJ2-7; D remains ambiguous. Between the trimmed V and J ends, which lost 3 bases and 2 bases, there was a span of 8 bases. Germline V gene lookup returns CDR1 SGHAT and CDR2 FQNNGV. The CDR3 has 13 amino acids. The CDR3 region is CASSLSAAYEQYF. CDR3 DNA: TGTGCCAGCAGCTTGAGCGCCGCCTACGAGCAGTACTTC.

The CDR3: CASRAQGGPNEKLFF. The CDR3 DNA sequence: TGCGCCAGCCGAGCGCAAGGGGGACCTAATGAAAAACTGTTTTTT. The V and J genes are TRBV5-1 and TRBJ1-4; maybe TRBD1 (6 bases). Between the trimmed V and J ends, which lost 7 bases and 3 bases, there was a span of 16 bases. This CDR3 contains 15 residues. From germline, CDR1 is SGHRS and CDR2 YFSETQ.

The chain links TRBV2 to TRBJ2-7; the match to TRBD2 covers 12 bases. Germline CDR1 SNHLY, CDR2 FYNNEI. V trimming: 4 bases; J trimming: 3 bases; junction bases outside the gene matches: 4. The CDR3 contains 15 residues. CDR3 coding DNA: TGTGCCAGCAGTGCGGGACTAGCGGGCTTCTACGAGCAGTACTTC. Translating it yields CASSAGLAGFYEQYF.

This chain uses TRBV5-1 with TRBJ2-1; D might be TRBD2 (6 bases). V gave up 2 bases and J gave up 3 bases, with 9 bases separating them. The CDR3 runs 14 residues. Looked up from germline, CDR1 is SGHRS and CDR2 is YFSETQ. In DNA form, the CDR3 reads TGCGCCAGCAGCTTTGGGGGGAACTACAATGAGCAGTTCTTC. Amino acid sequence: CASSFGGNYNEQFF.